This TCR beta chain was retrieved from a study of Tregs in tolerant kidney transplant recipients. Study results and limitations: Nucleotide sequences could not be compared across some patients' samples due to primer changes. No direct test of biological reproducibility was done here.

As for this clone: The antigen is unknown.

Profiled with immunoSEQ multiplex PCR; TCRdb holds only in-frame clones, not every one. The data hold 55,000 to 70,000 clones, with approximately 83% observed a single time. The sample consisted of Tregs from blood, taken before the transplant. This sequence originates from a human donor who received a combined kidney and bone marrow transplant.

This chain's CDR3 is CASSLSDSGNTIYF. The CDR3 DNA follows: TGTGCCAGCAGCTTATCGGACAGTGGAAACACCATATATTTT. The chain combines TRBV11-1 with TRBJ1-3, with D perhaps TRBD1 (6 bases). The CDR3 is 14 amino acids. V dropped 2 bases and J dropped 3 bases, with 8 bases sitting between them. CDR1 SGHAT and CDR2 FQDESV come from the germline V gene (reference sequence).